This TCR beta chain was sequenced for a study of early T cells in non-severe SARS-CoV-2 infection. This clonotype has more than one count but fewer than ten. The CDR3 covers 15 residues. V lost 3 bases and J 6 bases, leaving 17 bases between the germline ends. One entry per CDR3 protein results from TCRdb running MiXCR on the 5' RACE reads. Among nearly 70,000 distinct CDR3 sequences listed, approximately 4.5% were seen once. The sample here was whole blood, taken at baseline. The V gene is TRBV12-3 or TRBV12-4, the J gene TRBJ1-1, with a possible D match to TRBD1 (6 bases). This clonotype was sampled from an adult who was a healthcare worker with PCR-confirmed SARS-CoV-2 infection or an uninfected control (not recorded which). The donor label of this sample is uncertain. This CDR3 is CASSFSGGRMSEAFF. The CDR3 bases are TGTGCCAGCAGTTTTTCCGGGGGGCGAATGTCTGAAGCTTTCTTT.